The clone carrying this T cell receptor beta chain showed up just a few times. As yet, its antigen is unknown. This specimen comes from a study of beta chain features in type 1 diabetes. The CDR3 totals 12 residues. V was cut by 3 bases and J by 7 bases, with 6 bases left in between. Germline V gene data show CDR1 as WSHSY and CDR2 as SAAADI. Study-level results: Junctions at VDJ sites from type 1 diabetes patients had fewer insertions and more deletions. All four CD4+ subsets of Type 1 diabetes patients contained TCRB CDR3s that were moderately but significantly shorter. In patients and controls equally, PCR might favor templates that are shorter.

Expressed TCRB transcripts were sequenced because the isolated RNA had all been reverse transcribed beforehand. Repertoires were generated with immunoSEQ multiplex PCR, while TCRdb's copy carries only in-frame clones and drops some. The table lists 550,000 to 850,000 clones, around an eighth of them singletons. The chain is built from TRBV10-2 and TRBJ1-4; D not certain. Sequenced sample: naive CD4+ T cells from blood. The TCR sequence derives from a man between 18 and 29 years old with type 1 diabetes. The CDR3 DNA sequence: TGCGCCAGCAGTGAAGTAGGTGAAAAACTGTTTTTT. This encodes CASSEVGEKLFF.